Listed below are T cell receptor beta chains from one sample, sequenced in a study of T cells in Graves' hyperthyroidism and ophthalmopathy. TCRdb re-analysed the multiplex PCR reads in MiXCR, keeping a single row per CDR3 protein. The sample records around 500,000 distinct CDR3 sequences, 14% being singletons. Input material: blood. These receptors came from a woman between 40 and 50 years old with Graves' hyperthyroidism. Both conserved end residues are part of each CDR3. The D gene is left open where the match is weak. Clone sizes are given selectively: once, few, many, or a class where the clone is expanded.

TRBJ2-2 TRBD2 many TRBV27 TGTGCCAGCAGTGATCTAGCGGGACAATTCACCGGGGAGCTGTTTTTT CASSDLAGQFTGELFF
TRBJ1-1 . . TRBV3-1 TGTGCCAGCAGCCAACCAAGGACCCTAGGCACTGAAGCTTTCTTT CASSQPRTLGTEAFF
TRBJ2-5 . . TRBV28 TGTGCCAGCGGTTTGGAGACCCAGTACTTC CASGLETQYF
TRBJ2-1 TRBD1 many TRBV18 TGTGCCAGCTCACCACCGGGACAGGGTGCATACAATGAGCAGTTCTTC CASSPPGQGAYNEQFF
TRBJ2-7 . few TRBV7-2 TGTGCCAGCAGCTTACGATTGGACAGATCCTACGAGCAGTACTTC CASSLRLDRSYEQYF
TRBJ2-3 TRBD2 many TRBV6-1 TGTGCCAGCAGTGAGACTAGCTCGAGCCCAGATACGCAGTATTTT CASSETSSSPDTQYF
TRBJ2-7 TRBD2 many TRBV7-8 TGTGCCAGCAGCCCCGCGGGACTAGCGGGAGAGGGGCAGTACTTC CASSPAGLAGEGQYF
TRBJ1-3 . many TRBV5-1 TGCGCCAGCAGCAACGACAGAATACCTGGAAACACCATATATTTT CASSNDRIPGNTIYF
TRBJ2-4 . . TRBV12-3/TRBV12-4 TGTGCCGGCAGCCACTTCCAGGGAAGGGGCATTCAGTACTTC CAGSHFQGRGIQYF
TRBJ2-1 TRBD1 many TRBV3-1 TGTGCCAGCAGCCTCGGACAGGGGGCTTCCAATGAGCAGTTCTTC CASSLGQGASNEQFF
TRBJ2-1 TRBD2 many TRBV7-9 TGTGCCAGCAGCTTAACAGCGGGAGGAGGTGAGCAGTTCTTC CASSLTAGGGEQFF
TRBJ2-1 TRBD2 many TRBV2 TGTGCCAGCAGTGAATACGGGGGGACCAATGAGCAGTTCTTC CASSEYGGTNEQFF
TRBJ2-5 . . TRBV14 TGTGCCAGCAGCCAAGATTCAGCAGGTCAAGAGACCCAGTACTTC CASSQDSAGQETQYF
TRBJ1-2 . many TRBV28 TGTGCCAGCAGTTTACAGCCTCATGGCTACACCTTC CASSLQPHGYTF
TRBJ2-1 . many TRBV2 TGTGCCAGCAGTACTAGCACGGATATGTACAATGAGCAGTTCTTC CASSTSTDMYNEQFF
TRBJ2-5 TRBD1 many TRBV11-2 TGTGCCAGCAGCTTAGGGGGGACAGCGAAAGAGACCCAGTACTTC CASSLGGTAKETQYF
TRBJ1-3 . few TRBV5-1 TGCGCCAACAGCTTGGATAATGGGAACACCATATATTTT CANSLDNGNTIYF
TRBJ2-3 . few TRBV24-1 TGTGCCACCGACACGCCCTTTGACGGGAGTCCAGATACGCAGTATTTT CATDTPFDGSPDTQYF
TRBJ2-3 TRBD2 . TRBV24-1 TGTGCCACCAGTGAAACTAGCGGGCCCACAGATACGCAGTATTTT CATSETSGPTDTQYF
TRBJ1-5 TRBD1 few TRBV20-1 TGCAGTGCTAGAGAGGCCAGGGGGAGATTCAATAGCAATCAGCCCCAGCATTTT CSAREARGRFNSNQPQHF
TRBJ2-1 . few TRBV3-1 TGTGCCAGCAGCGAGAATAGCGGTTCCTACAATGAGCAGTTCTTC CASSENSGSYNEQFF
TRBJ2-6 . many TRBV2 TGTGCCAGCAGCGGGTTCGGACCAATCGGGGCCAACGTCCTGACTTTC CASSGFGPIGANVLTF
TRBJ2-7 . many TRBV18 TGTGCCAGCTCACCCTCGTTCATCTCCGAGCAGTACTTC CASSPSFISEQYF
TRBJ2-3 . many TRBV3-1 TGTGCCAGCAGCCAAGTGTACAGCACCCTAGATACGCAGTATTTT CASSQVYSTLDTQYF
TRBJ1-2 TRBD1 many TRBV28 TGTGCCAGCAGAACCGGGACAGGGAGAGTCTATGGCTACACCTTC CASRTGTGRVYGYTF
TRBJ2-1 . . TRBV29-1 TGCAGCGTTGGGAGCAATGAGCAGTTCTTC CSVGSNEQFF
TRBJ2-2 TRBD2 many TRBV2 TGTGCCAGCAGTGGAAGCGGGACCATTGGAGCCGGGGAGCTGTTTTTT CASSGSGTIGAGELFF
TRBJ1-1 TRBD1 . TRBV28 TGTGCCAGCAGAGGGCAGGGGGCCAGAACCACTGAAGCTTTCTTT CASRGQGARTTEAFF
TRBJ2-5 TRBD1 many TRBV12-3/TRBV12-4 TGTGCCAGCAGTTCGACAGGGGGGACCCAGTACTTC CASSSTGGTQYF
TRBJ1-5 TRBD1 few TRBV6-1 TGTGCCAGCAGTAGAGACAGGGGAGAGAGACAGCCCCAGCATTTT CASSRDRGERQPQHF
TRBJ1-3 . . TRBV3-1 TGTGCCAGCAGCACCGACAGCTCTGGAAACACCATATATTTT CASSTDSSGNTIYF
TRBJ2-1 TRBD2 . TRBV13 TGTGCCAGCAGCTCCATACCGGGACTAGCGGGAGTCCTTGGGCGTGAGCAGTTCTTC CASSSIPGLAGVLGREQFF
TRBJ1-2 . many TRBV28 TGTGCCAGCAAAGGAGGAGACAGCCAATCTTATGGCTACACCTTC CASKGGDSQSYGYTF
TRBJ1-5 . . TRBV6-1 TGTGCCAGCAGTGCTCCGTCGCAGCCCCAGCATTTT CASSAPSQPQHF
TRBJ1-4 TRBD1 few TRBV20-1 TGCAGTGCCGCGCCAACGGGACAGGGGCACGAAAAACTGTTTTTT CSAAPTGQGHEKLFF
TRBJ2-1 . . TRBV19 TGTGCCAGCAACCCGCGGGGAGGCGATGAGCAGTTCTTC CASNPRGGDEQFF
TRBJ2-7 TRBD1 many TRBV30 TGTGCCTGGAGTGTTATCGGACAGGTGCAGTACTTC CAWSVIGQVQYF
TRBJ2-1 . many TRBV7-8 TGTGCCAGCAGCTTAGGGGAATTGTACAATGAGCAGTTCTTC CASSLGELYNEQFF
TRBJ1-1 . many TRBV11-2 TGTGCCAGCAGCCCCGCTGGGGGACCCACTGAAGCTTTCTTT CASSPAGGPTEAFF
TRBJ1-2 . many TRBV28 TGTGCCAGCAGTTTAGTAGGGCGCGGCTACACCTTC CASSLVGRGYTF
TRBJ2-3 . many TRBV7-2 TGTGCCAGCAGCTTTGGGGCTAGTCGAGATACGCAGTATTTT CASSFGASRDTQYF
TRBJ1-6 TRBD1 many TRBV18 TGTGCCAGCTCACCGACAGGGGAGGGATCACCCCTCCACTTT CASSPTGEGSPLHF
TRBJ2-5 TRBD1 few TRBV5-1 TGCGCCAGCAGCGAGGGGACAGGGCAGCAAGAGACCCAGTACTTC CASSEGTGQQETQYF
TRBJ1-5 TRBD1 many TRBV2 TGTGCCAGCAGTCCGACCGCGGGACAGGGAAATCAGCCCCAGCATTTT CASSPTAGQGNQPQHF
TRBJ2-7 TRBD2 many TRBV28 TGTGCCAGCAGTTCGGGAGGGAGGGCCGGCACCTACGAGCAGTACTTC CASSSGGRAGTYEQYF
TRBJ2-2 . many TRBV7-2 TGTGCCAGCAGCTTAGTCCAGTCGTCCACCGGGGAGCTGTTTTTT CASSLVQSSTGELFF